This T cell receptor (beta chain) was sequenced in a study of cytomegalovirus exposure and HLA in healthy donors. Study at large: The 110 or so validation repertoires used a platform that matched the one used for the approximately 670 first-cohort repertoires, as a later analysis reported.

The protocol was immunoSEQ multiplex PCR, while the TCRdb copy is restricted to in-frame clones and leaves out a portion. This table has about 130,000 clones, 80% to 90% appearing once. The V end lost 0 bases, the J end lost 5 bases, and 6 bases lay between the germline ends. CDR1 SGDLS and CDR2 YYNGEE come from the germline V gene. CDR3 size: 13 residues. General study points: First-cohort TCR clusters were later found to tend to co-occur in the roughly 130 validation repertoires. Cytomegalovirus status was reportedly diagnosed by the classifier with high sensitivity and specificity. Rare TCR sequences dominated, though some public TCRs recurred in many donors.

In regard to this clone: Its antigen is unknown.

The receptor comes from a woman aged 18 to 35 in good health and CMV-seropositive. The chain joins TRBV9 to TRBJ1-5; no clear D. The sample taken for sequencing was PBMCs. CDR3 nucleotide sequence: TGTGCCAGCAGCGTAGGACACGATCAGCCCCAGCATTTT. It encodes CASSVGHDQPQHF.